The sequence of this T cell receptor (beta chain) was determined in a study of T cell responses to AZD1222 COVID-19 vaccine (dated by TCRdb to about 2021). Background on the whole study: AZD1222 recipients with second doses at about 4 weeks or about 12 weeks were pooled, because spike-specific TCR depth and breadth did not differ between schedules. Enrollment into the trials was organized by age into subgroups of 18-55, 56-69 and 70-plus years, and those subgroups contained around 150, 28 and 57 TCR-sequenced participants, respectively. TCR sequencing covered over 230 trial participants: 200 to 220 given two doses of AZD1222 and approximately 25 given two doses of MenACWY control vaccine.

The time point label for this specimen denotes: baseline before first vaccination. The vaccinee samples were drawn from two UK trials, COV001 and COV002, one of which was a single-blind randomized controlled phase 2/3 trial testing AZD1222 (ChAdOx1 nCoV-19) in healthy adults. Trial participant PBMC samples were collected at day 0 and day 28 after the second dose for TCRbeta chain sequencing. With regard to this clone: Its antigen is unknown. Per-nucleotide qualities are absent, and no much larger clonotype sits a single base away.

The CDR3 regions of human TCRbeta chains were subjected to immunosequencing. As for the original processing: TCRs in the repertoires were compared against a reference library of SARS-CoV-2-specific TCRs that had been generated with the MIRA antigen-specificity platform. Breadth meant the fraction of unique TCRs that were SARS-CoV-2-associated, whereas depth meant the fraction of total T cells that were SARS-CoV-2-associated. Using the MIRA data, every spike-specific TCR was mapped to the spike region that the TCR reacted to and assigned to either a CD4 or a CD8 class. Log10-transformed breadth and depth values were compared by one-way ANOVA with Sidak's multiple comparisons tests. TCRdb obtained this table from immuneACCESS and retained in-frame rearrangements with V and J assigned. These tables miss some clones; where compared with another copy, unresolved V genes account for less than half of the shortfall, and the remainder is unexplained. V and J calls and clone size are given by that table; D and trimming were obtained from the DNA. A total of a few hundred thousand clones appear in this sample, approximately 93% of them only once. 0.55% of the sample belongs to the ten largest clones.

The paper's findings and limits, for the study overall: After two AZD1222 doses, spike-specific TCR breadth and depth were significantly higher than at day 0 and than in MenACWY recipients. Because no day 14 peak-response samples were available, the repertoires could be characterized only after the peak T cell response. The 56-69-year group was small, and its depth increase did not reach significance, likely because of low power. Conclusions about previously exposed vaccinees were limited because only six AZD1222 recipients were SARS-CoV-2 seropositive at baseline. Most participants were white British and females outnumbered males, and the authors suggested that clonal diversity may have been underestimated. Epitopes outside the regions mutated in the B.1.351 and B.1.1.7 variants were reportedly recognized by nearly half of the unique spike-specific TCRs. CD4 TCRs associated with the vaccine covered the entire spike protein, and the dominant responses were in regions 160-218 and 743-854.

The specimen comprised peripheral blood, sampled on day 0 of AZD1222 vaccination. This receptor was identified in an adult in good health.

The nucleotides are TGCGCCAGCAGCCAAGTGGGGGCCGCCTACGAGCAGTACTTC. Its protein reads: CASSQVGAAYEQYF. The receptor chain draws on TRBV4-1 and TRBJ2-7, and perhaps TRBD1 as D gene, on 6 matching bases. Its CDR3 holds 14 amino acids, cysteine through phenylalanine. The retained sequence is limited to the CDR3, 42 bases, with the frame set at the first base. The germline V gene gives CDR1 as MGHRA and CDR2 as YSYEKL. The V and J ends are trimmed by 1 base and 2 bases, leaving 9 bases between them.